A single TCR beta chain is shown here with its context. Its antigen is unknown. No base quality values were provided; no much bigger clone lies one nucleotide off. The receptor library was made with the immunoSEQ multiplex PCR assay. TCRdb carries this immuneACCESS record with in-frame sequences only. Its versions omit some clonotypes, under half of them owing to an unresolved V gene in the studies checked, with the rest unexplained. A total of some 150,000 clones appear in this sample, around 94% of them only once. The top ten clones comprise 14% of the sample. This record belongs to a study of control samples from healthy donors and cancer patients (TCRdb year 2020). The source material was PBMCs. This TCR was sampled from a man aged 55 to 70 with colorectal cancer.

CDR3 sequence: CASRGGGRRGYTF. The DNA sequence is as follows: TGTGCCAGCCGTGGGGGAGGGCGTCGTGGCTACACCTTC. The chain is assembled from TRBV27 and TRBJ1-2; the best D guess is TRBD1, with 5 bases matching. The CDR3 sequence holds 13 residues, the cysteine and phenylalanine included. The retained sequence is limited to the CDR3, 39 bases, with the frame set at the first base. As encoded in the germline V gene (reference sequence), CDR1 is MNHEY while CDR2 is SMNVEV. Cut back by 8 bases and 7 bases, the V and J ends lie 17 bases apart.